One and the same sample provided the 23 T cell receptor beta chains below, sequenced in a study of T cell responses to AZD1222 COVID-19 vaccine. Method: immunoSEQ multiplex PCR; TCRdb's copy keeps in-frame clones and lacks some. Of some 170,000 clones in the sample, just over 90% are singletons; the top ten hold about 2.8%. Here the sequenced sample was peripheral blood, taken on day 0 of AZD1222 vaccination. The receptors originated from an adult in good health.

This chain uses TRBV2 with TRBJ1-2; 9 nucleotides agree with TRBD1. The CDR3 has 13 residues. Germline-derived CDR1 and CDR2 are SNHLY and FYNNEI. Trimming cost V 4 bases and J 8 bases; bases outside gene matches: 5. The CDR3 region is CASSGGQGMGYTF. CDR3 sequence (DNA): TGTGCCAGCAGTGGGGGACAGGGAATGGGCTACACCTTC.

In DNA, the CDR3 is TGTGCCAGCAGGTCGGGCTCTGGGGCCAACGTCCTGACTTTC. Translation: CASRSGSGANVLTF. The gene calls are TRBV2 and TRBJ2-6; unclear D gene. V lost 6 bases to trimming and J lost 0 bases, with 6 bases between them. The CDR3 runs 14 residues. CDR1 and CDR2 (germline): SNHLY, FYNNEI.

V usage is TRBV11-2 and J usage is TRBJ1-4; D is ambiguous. The germline V gene has CDR1 SGHAT and CDR2 FQNNGV. Trimming took off 3 bases at V and 10 bases at J, with 12 bases between the two ends. This CDR3 contains 13 residues. This chain's CDR3 is CASSFAGMGKLFF. As DNA, the CDR3 is TGTGCCAGCAGCTTTGCCGGGATGGGAAAACTGTTTTTT.

This sequence joins TRBV19 and TRBJ1-5; 7 bases are shared with TRBD1. This CDR3 comprises 15 residues. The germline CDR1 and CDR2 sequences are LNHDA and SQIVND (reference sequence). With V trimmed by 10 bases and J by 1 base, 10 bases remained unmatched. CDR3 nucleotide sequence: TGTGCCACTCACAAACAGGGGACGAGCAATCAGCCCCAGCATTTT. Encoded protein: CATHKQGTSNQPQHF.

V and J are TRBV6-5 and TRBJ1-1; no firm D call. In germline, CDR1 is MNHEY, CDR2 SVGAGI. The V end was cut by 6 bases, the J end by 7 bases, with 15 bases between. This CDR3 comprises 13 residues. For the CDR3, the DNA is TGTGCCAGCAGCGAGGGCTGGGTGGGTGAAGCTTTCTTT. This sequence encodes CASSEGWVGEAFF.

The chain combines TRBV6-5 with TRBJ2-2; D gene uncertain. V was cut by 6 bases and J by 0 bases, with 8 bases left in between. The germline V gene has CDR1 MNHEY and CDR2 SVGAGI. This CDR3 is built from 14 residues. CDR3 nucleotide sequence: TGTGCCAGCAGCCTTACTACGAACACCGGGGAGCTGTTTTTT. This codes for CASSLTTNTGELFF.

This clone was seen once. The J gene is TRBJ1-2, the V gene TRBV7-2, with D perhaps TRBD1 (5 bases). From germline, CDR1 is SGHTA and CDR2 FQGNSA. V gave up 5 bases and J gave up 8 bases, with 18 bases separating them. CDR3 length: 14 residues. CDR3 sequence: CASSPRDGMGGYTF. As DNA, the CDR3 is TGTGCCAGCAGCCCCCGGGACGGGATGGGCGGCTACACCTTC.

This chain links TRBV9 with TRBJ2-7; possibly TRBD2 for D (6 bases). The CDR3 consists of 14 residues. CDR1 and CDR2 (germline): SGDLS, YYNGEE. V lost 2 bases and J lost 6, with 15 bases in between. CDR3 sequence (DNA): TGTGCCAGCAGCGTTACCAGCGACGGGGGCGAGCAGTACTTC. Amino acids: CASSVTSDGGEQYF.

The rearrangement links TRBV7-7 to TRBJ2-1; 9 positions agree with TRBD1. V lost 5 bases to trimming and J lost 8 bases; unmatched junction nucleotides: 10. CDR1 and CDR2 from the germline V gene are SSHAT and FNYEAQ (reference sequence). The CDR3 sequence is 15 residues long. The CDR3 region is CASSLTVTGGDEQFF. DNA of the CDR3: TGTGCCAGCAGCCTCACCGTCACAGGGGGCGATGAGCAGTTCTTC.

V and J are TRBV25-1 and TRBJ1-2; D is unclear. V lost 3 bases to trimming and J lost 5 bases, with 13 bases between them. CDR3 length: 14 residues. Germline V gene data show CDR1 as MGHDK and CDR2 as SYGVNS. CDR3 in amino acids: CASSDRARRYGYTF. In DNA form, the CDR3 reads TGTGCCAGCAGTGATAGGGCCAGGCGATATGGCTACACCTTC.

The chain employs TRBV14 and TRBJ1-6, with TRBD1 as a possible D gene (6 bases). Germline loops: CDR1 SGHDN, CDR2 FVKESK. V lost 6 bases and J lost 6, with 15 bases in between. This CDR3 spans 15 amino acids. CDR3 nucleotide sequence: TGTGCCAGCAGTCGGGACATTGGTTTTAATTCACCCCTCCACTTT. Amino acids: CASSRDIGFNSPLHF.

Only one count was recorded for this clone. This rearrangement joins TRBV2 to TRBJ2-7; 8 nucleotides agree with TRBD1. Per germline, CDR1 SNHLY and CDR2 FYNNEI. V shed 6 bases and J 2 bases; nucleotides not matched to a gene: 12. CDR3 length: 16 residues. The CDR3 nucleotides are TGTGCCAGCAGCCCTTCCCCCGGACAGGGACCCTACGAGCAGTACTTC. Encoded protein: CASSPSPGQGPYEQYF.

The CDR3 sequence: CASREEAPETQYF. The CDR3, as DNA: TGTGCCAGCAGGGAGGAGGCCCCAGAGACCCAGTACTTC. The V call is TRBV12-3 or TRBV12-4, the J call TRBJ2-5, with a weak D call TRBD2 (5 bases). The germline V and J ends were trimmed by 6 bases and 4 bases, with 12 bases remaining between them. The CDR3 spans 13 residues.

V and J are TRBV28 and TRBJ2-1; 7 bases agree with TRBD1. The CDR3 has 15 residues. Trimming removed 6 bases from V and 3 bases from J; junction bases left unmatched: 8. Germline-derived CDR1 and CDR2 are MDHEN and SYDVKM. For the CDR3, the DNA is TGTGCCAGCAGAAATGACGGACAGGTCTACAATGAGCAGTTCTTC. Translated: CASRNDGQVYNEQFF.

The rearrangement links TRBV24-1 to TRBJ1-6; 7 bases are shared with TRBD1. Germline CDR1 KGHDR, CDR2 SFDVKD. This CDR3 has 16 residues. With V trimmed by 7 bases and J by 8 bases, 13 bases remained unmatched. CDR3 amino acids: CATSPPRDRGDSPLHF. The CDR3 nucleotides are TGTGCCACCAGCCCCCCCCGGGACAGAGGGGATTCACCCCTCCACTTT.

The CDR3 DNA reads as TGTGCCAGCAGTGGAGCGCGGGGTAGCACAGATACGCAGTATTTT. It codes for CASSGARGSTDTQYF. The V gene is TRBV2, the J gene TRBJ2-3; TRBD2 is a possible D gene (6 bases). Germline V gives CDR1 SNHLY, CDR2 FYNNEI. V lost 4 bases and J lost 0, with 11 bases in between. The CDR3 sequence is 15 residues long.

The V and J genes are TRBV30 and TRBJ2-7; 9 positions agree with TRBD1. Germline-derived CDR1 and CDR2 are GTSNPN and SVGIG (reference sequence). V was clipped by 4 bases and J by 2 bases; unmatched bases: 9. The CDR3 consists of 15 residues. The CDR3 region is CAWTRKGQGAYEQYF. CDR3 coding DNA: TGTGCCTGGACTAGAAAGGGACAGGGAGCCTACGAGCAGTACTTC.

The CDR3, as DNA: TGTGCCAGCAGTTACGACAGTGTCTCTGGAAACACCATATATTTT. It encodes CASSYDSVSGNTIYF. The genes are TRBV6-6 and TRBJ1-3; tentatively, D is TRBD1 (5 bases). CDR3 length: 15 amino acids. The V end was cut by 2 bases, the J end by 0 bases, with 8 bases between. Germline CDR1 is MNHNY and CDR2 is SVGAGI (reference sequence).

This chain links TRBV7-9 with TRBJ2-5; no reliable D call. The CDR3 has 17 amino acids. V was pared by 6 bases and J by 2 bases, with 22 bases between. Looked up from germline, CDR1 is SEHNR and CDR2 is FQNEAQ (reference sequence). The CDR3 DNA follows: TGTGCCAGCAGTTCCCCCTTTGGCCGGCTAGAGCAAGAGACCCAGTACTTC. Residues: CASSSPFGRLEQETQYF.

The rearrangement joins TRBV9 to TRBJ1-2; D is unresolved. In germline, CDR1 is SGDLS, CDR2 YYNGEE. The CDR3 loop spans 13 amino acids. Deletions cut 2 bases from V and 5 bases from J, with 10 bases between. The CDR3, as DNA: TGTGCCAGCAGCGTTACGGGGTCTTATGGCTACACCTTC. It translates to CASSVTGSYGYTF.

The genes are TRBV6-4 and TRBJ2-2; D might be TRBD1 (6 bases). Germline CDR1 MRHNA, CDR2 SNTAGT. This CDR3 has 16 residues. The V gene lost 0 bases and the J gene lost 3 bases, with 11 bases spanning the gap. The CDR3 DNA reads as TGTGCCAGCAGTGACTCGATTAAGGGGGACACCGGGGAGCTGTTTTTT. Translated, it gives CASSDSIKGDTGELFF.

This clone appeared once. The J gene is TRBJ2-5, the V gene TRBV3-1 (or the pseudogene TRBV3-2); D gene ambiguous. This CDR3 has 15 amino acids. Germline V lookup: CDR1 LGHDT, CDR2 YNNKEL (reference sequence). V lost 0 bases to trimming and J lost 0 bases, with 8 bases between them. The CDR3 spells CASSQDLRYQETQYF. DNA of the CDR3: TGTGCCAGCAGCCAAGATTTGAGGTACCAAGAGACCCAGTACTTC.

This chain joins TRBV3-1 (or the pseudogene TRBV3-2) and TRBJ1-2, with no clear D. CDR1 is LGHDT and CDR2 is YNNKEL in the germline V gene (reference sequence). V was clipped by 4 bases and J by 4 bases, with 7 bases between them. The CDR3 contains 12 residues. The CDR3 is CASSLGVYGYTF. In DNA, the CDR3 is TGTGCCAGCAGCCTCGGAGTCTATGGCTACACCTTC.